This is a list of T cell receptor beta chains from one sample in a study of T cells in Graves' hyperthyroidism and ophthalmopathy. TCRdb itself ran the multiplex PCR reads through MiXCR, one entry per CDR3 protein. The data hold roughly 500,000 distinct CDR3 sequences, with less than 25% observed a single time. Sequencing was carried out using blood. These receptors originate from a woman between 25 and 40 years old with Graves' ophthalmopathy. Each CDR3 is given with its conserved first and last residue. The order of the fields is CDR3 protein, J gene, D gene, V gene. The D gene is left open where the match is weak.

cdr3_aa: CASSFRTGGNSGNTIYF
j_call: TRBJ1-3
d_call: TRBD1
v_call: TRBV12-3/TRBV12-4

cdr3_aa: CASSGDRHNEQFF
j_call: TRBJ2-1
d_call: -
v_call: TRBV2

cdr3_aa: CASSFQQGNEQYF
j_call: TRBJ2-7
d_call: -
v_call: TRBV28

cdr3_aa: CASSYGQSLGQYF
j_call: TRBJ2-7
d_call: -
v_call: TRBV6-5

cdr3_aa: CASGLGQGFTGELFF
j_call: TRBJ2-2
d_call: TRBD1
v_call: TRBV12-5

cdr3_aa: CSAAQGPGNTIYF
j_call: TRBJ1-3
d_call: TRBD1
v_call: TRBV20-1

cdr3_aa: CASSYSLAGYTEAFF
j_call: TRBJ1-1
d_call: -
v_call: TRBV2

cdr3_aa: CASRGGENTEAFF
j_call: TRBJ1-1
d_call: -
v_call: TRBV13

cdr3_aa: CASSSSGNTEAFF
j_call: TRBJ1-1
d_call: -
v_call: TRBV7-3

cdr3_aa: CASKTGLGRYEQYF
j_call: TRBJ2-7
d_call: -
v_call: TRBV28

cdr3_aa: CAGSFSGGETQYF
j_call: TRBJ2-5
d_call: TRBD2
v_call: TRBV12-3/TRBV12-4

cdr3_aa: CASSFTGGYTEAFF
j_call: TRBJ1-1
d_call: -
v_call: TRBV12-3/TRBV12-4

cdr3_aa: CASSKDVISEQYF
j_call: TRBJ2-7
d_call: -
v_call: TRBV12-3/TRBV12-4

cdr3_aa: CSVSPNTGELFF
j_call: TRBJ2-2
d_call: -
v_call: TRBV20-1

cdr3_aa: CASRPGPRGYGYTF
j_call: TRBJ1-2
d_call: -
v_call: TRBV3-1

cdr3_aa: CASSSRQGGYGYTF
j_call: TRBJ1-2
d_call: TRBD1
v_call: TRBV28

cdr3_aa: CASSSTGPGVVSGELFF
j_call: TRBJ2-2
d_call: -
v_call: TRBV5-1

cdr3_aa: CASSYGTGGSEAFF
j_call: TRBJ1-1
d_call: TRBD1
v_call: TRBV6-5

cdr3_aa: CASSFHRGGSQETQYF
j_call: TRBJ2-5
d_call: TRBD2
v_call: TRBV11-1

cdr3_aa: CASSLWTSKGEQYF
j_call: TRBJ2-7
d_call: TRBD2
v_call: TRBV27